The 14 T cell receptor beta chains below all came from one sample that was sequenced in a study of blood T cell repertoires in COVID-19. Measured with immunoSEQ multiplex PCR; TCRdb has only the in-frame clones, and not every one. Among around 620,000 clones listed, approximately 90% were seen once. Sequenced sample: peripheral blood. The receptors originated from a woman in her late teens or twenties with acute or convalescent COVID-19.

This rearrangement joins TRBV6-5 to TRBJ1-1; D might be TRBD1 (5 bases). Germline V lookup: CDR1 MNHEY, CDR2 SVGAGI. V lost 5 bases and J 8 bases, leaving 12 bases between the germline ends. The CDR3 extends over 12 amino acids. The CDR3 loop is CASSLGTGEAFF. CDR3 in DNA: TGTGCCAGCAGTCTCGGGACTGGGGAAGCTTTCTTT.

This chain joins TRBV3-1 (or the pseudogene TRBV3-2) and TRBJ2-1, with 7 positions matching TRBD1. The CDR3 covers 14 residues. Germline assignment: CDR1 LGHDT and CDR2 YNNKEL (reference sequence). Germline trimming cut 4 bases from V and 8 bases from J; bases unmatched to any gene: 8. CDR3: CASSRQGDGDEQFF. CDR3 coding DNA: TGTGCCAGCAGCCGACAGGGTGACGGGGATGAGCAGTTCTTC.

The gene calls are TRBV5-6 and TRBJ1-3, with D perhaps matching TRBD1 (6 bases). This CDR3 spans 16 amino acids. Trimming left V 3 bases short and J 0 bases short, with 13 bases between. From germline, CDR1 is SGHDT and CDR2 YYEEEE. CDR3 sequence reads: CASSYTGGLSGNTIYF. CDR3 nucleotides: TGTGCCAGCAGCTATACGGGGGGCCTCTCTGGAAACACCATATATTTT.

The V gene is TRBV9, the J gene TRBJ2-7; TRBD1 matches at 10 bases. Germline V gene lookup returns CDR1 SGDLS and CDR2 YYNGEE. V was clipped by 4 bases and J by 4 bases; unmatched bases: 11. The CDR3 runs 16 residues. CDR3 nucleotide sequence: TGTGCCAGCAGCCCGTCGGTTGGGACAGGGGTGTACGAGCAGTACTTC. Amino acids: CASSPSVGTGVYEQYF.

The rearrangement uses TRBV6-5 and TRBJ1-3, with D perhaps matching TRBD1 (6 bases). CDR1 MNHEY and CDR2 SVGAGI come from the germline V gene. CDR3 length: 16 residues. The ends were cut back, 2 bases at V and 0 bases at J, with 11 bases in the middle. The CDR3 sequence: CASSYEGHRSGNTIYF. DNA for the CDR3: TGTGCCAGCAGTTACGAGGGACACCGCTCTGGAAACACCATATATTTT.

On this clone itself: Other DNA sequences of this sample code for an identical CDR3. This chain connects TRBV9 to TRBJ1-3, with D unresolved. CDR3 length: 13 amino acids. V gave up 2 bases and J gave up 0 bases, with 3 bases separating them. Per germline, CDR1 SGDLS and CDR2 YYNGEE. DNA for the CDR3: TGTGCCAGCAGCGTCTCCTCTGGAAACACCATATATTTT. Protein product: CASSVSSGNTIYF. The variable domain in full, with the rest retrieved from reference TRBV9 and TRBJ1-3, is DSGVTQTPKHLITATGQRVTLRCSPRSGDLSVYWYQQSLDQGLQFLIQYYNGEERAKGNILERFSAQQFPDLHSELNLSSLELGDSALYFCASSVSSGNTIYFGEGSWLTVV.

V usage is TRBV5-4 and J usage is TRBJ1-1, with D maybe TRBD1 (5 bases). Trimming pared 0 bases from V and 5 bases from J, leaving 8 bases between. Germline loops: CDR1 SGHNT, CDR2 YYREEE (reference sequence). The CDR3 runs 13 residues. This CDR3 reads CASSLGGVTEAFF. DNA of the CDR3: TGTGCCAGCAGCTTGGGGGGGGTAACTGAAGCTTTCTTT.

The chain recombines TRBV27 with TRBJ2-2, with 8 nucleotides matching TRBD2. This CDR3 is 15 amino acids long. CDR1 is MNHEY and CDR2 is SMNVEV in the germline V gene (reference sequence). The CDR3 here is CFPGGPGKRAGELFF. CDR3 DNA sequence: TGTTTCCCGGGGGGGCCCGGGAAGAGGGCCGGGGAGCTGTTTTTT.

This chain connects TRBV7-3 to TRBJ2-2; D uncertain. The CDR3 runs 13 residues. V lost 10 bases and J lost 0, with 9 bases in between. Looked up from germline, CDR1 is SGHTA and CDR2 is FQGTGA. The CDR3 here is CATSPANTGELFF. The CDR3 DNA reads TGTGCCACCTCCCCGGCGAACACCGGGGAGCTGTTTTTT.

The chain joins TRBV13 to TRBJ1-3; D uncertain. The germline V gene has CDR1 PRHDT and CDR2 FYEKMQ (reference sequence). The CDR3 length is 16 residues. V shed 1 base and J shed 4 bases, with 14 bases lying between them. The CDR3 spells CASSLDRPLQGNTIYF. The CDR3 DNA reads TGTGCCAGCAGCTTAGATCGCCCACTACAAGGAAACACCATATATTTT.

The chain combines TRBV7-3 with TRBJ1-2; 9 bases align to TRBD1. CDR1 SGHTA and CDR2 FQGTGA come from the germline V gene. The V and J ends lost 4 bases and 2 bases, in that order; junction bases with no gene match: 2. This CDR3 has 14 residues. The CDR3 DNA sequence: TGTGCCAGCAGCTCGACAGGGGGAAACTATGGCTACACCTTC. This translates into CASSSTGGNYGYTF.

This rearrangement joins TRBV2 to TRBJ2-7; D is possibly TRBD1 (6 bases). The ends were cut back, 6 bases at V and 3 bases at J, with 15 bases in the middle. Germline CDR1 SNHLY, CDR2 FYNNEI. This CDR3 contains 14 residues. In nucleotides, the CDR3 is TGTGCCAGCAGGGCTGGGGGCAGGGACTACGAGCAGTACTTC. Translating gives CASRAGGRDYEQYF.

The rearrangement joins TRBV6-5 to TRBJ1-1, with D unresolved. Trimming pared 5 bases from V and 0 bases from J, leaving 10 bases between. The germline V gene has CDR1 MNHEY and CDR2 SVGAGI. This CDR3 spans 14 amino acids. CDR3 region: CASSRGIMNTEAFF. The CDR3 DNA follows: TGTGCCAGCAGTCGAGGTATCATGAACACTGAAGCTTTCTTT.

This clone was counted between two and nine times. The chain uses TRBV30 and TRBJ1-2; TRBD1 is a possible D gene (6 bases). Germline V gives CDR1 GTSNPN, CDR2 SVGIG (reference sequence). The CDR3 sequence is 11 residues long. V was trimmed by 7 bases and J by 4 bases, leaving 10 bases between them. CDR3 loop: CASDSFYGYTF. CDR3 coding DNA: TGTGCCTCGGACAGTTTCTATGGCTACACCTTC.